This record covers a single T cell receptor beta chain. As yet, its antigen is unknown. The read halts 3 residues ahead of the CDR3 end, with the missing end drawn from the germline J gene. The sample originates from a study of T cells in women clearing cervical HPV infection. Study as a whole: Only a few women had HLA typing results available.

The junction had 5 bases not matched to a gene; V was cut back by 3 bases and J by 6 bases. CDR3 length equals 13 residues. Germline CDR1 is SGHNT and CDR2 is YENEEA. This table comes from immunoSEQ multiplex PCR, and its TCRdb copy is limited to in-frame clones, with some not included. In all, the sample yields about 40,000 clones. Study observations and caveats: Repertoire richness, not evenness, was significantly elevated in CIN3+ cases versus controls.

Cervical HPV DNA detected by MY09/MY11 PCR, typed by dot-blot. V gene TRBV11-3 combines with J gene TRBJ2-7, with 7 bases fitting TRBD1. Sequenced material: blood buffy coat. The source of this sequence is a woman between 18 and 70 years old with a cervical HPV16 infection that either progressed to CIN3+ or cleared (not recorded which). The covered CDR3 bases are TGTGCCAGCAGCTTCGGGACAGTAAGCGAG. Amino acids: CASSFGTVSE. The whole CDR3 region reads CASSFGTVSEQYF. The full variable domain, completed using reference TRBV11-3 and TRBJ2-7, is EAGVVQSPRYKIIEKKQPVAFWCNPISGHNTLYWYLQNLGQGPELLIRYENEEAVDDSQLPKDRFSAERLKGVDSTLKIQPAELGDSAVYLCASSFGTVSEQYFGPGTRLTVT.